This T cell receptor (beta chain) was profiled in a study of T cells in Graves' hyperthyroidism and ophthalmopathy. The germline V gene has CDR1 WSHSY and CDR2 SAAADI. With 8 bases removed from V and 3 bases from J, the gap between germline ends came to 14 bases. The CDR3 runs to 14 residues. Investigators excluded patients with uncontrolled infection, other autoimmune disease, pregnancy or lactation. Diagnoses were established using clinical symptoms, serum thyroxine and TRAb, thyroid ultrasound and orbital computed tomography. There were TCR beta CDR3 regions amplified from RNA transcripts. The HTBI set primed first-round TCR CDR3 RT-PCR. Using its own MiXCR run on the multiplex PCR reads, TCRdb lists one record per CDR3 protein. Of 300,000 to 450,000 distinct CDR3 sequences in the sample, roughly 25% were seen once.

The sequencing input was blood. The sequence came from a man over 45 with Graves' hyperthyroidism. This chain uses TRBV10-2 with TRBJ2-1; D is ambiguous. Written as DNA, the CDR3 is TGCGCCAGCCATGATCACCCAGACTACAATGAGCAGTTCTTC. Amino acid sequence: CASHDHPDYNEQFF.